This entry describes one T cell receptor beta chain. CDR3 size: 14 residues. Germline V gene data show CDR1 as MNHEY and CDR2 as SVGEGT. V shed 6 bases and J shed 0 bases, with 9 bases lying between them. Under the authors' procedure: Amplification of reference gene primers was used by the study to estimate nucleated cell counts. TCRdb's table, derived via immunoSEQ multiplex PCR, lists solely in-frame clones and lacks some. V and J calls and clone size are given by that table; D and trimming were obtained from the DNA. This sample yields 130,000 to 150,000 clones, of which roughly 80% are seen a single time; 3.5% belongs to the top ten. This sample is drawn from a study of blood T cell repertoires in COVID-19.

The source of this sequence is a man between 65 and 80 years old who had recovered from COVID-19. The sequenced sample was peripheral blood. This chain links TRBV6-2 or TRBV6-3 with TRBJ1-3; D gene uncertain. The CDR3, as DNA: TGTGCCAGCAGCCTCGAGCACTCTGGAAACACCATATATTTT. This gives the protein CASSLEHSGNTIYF.